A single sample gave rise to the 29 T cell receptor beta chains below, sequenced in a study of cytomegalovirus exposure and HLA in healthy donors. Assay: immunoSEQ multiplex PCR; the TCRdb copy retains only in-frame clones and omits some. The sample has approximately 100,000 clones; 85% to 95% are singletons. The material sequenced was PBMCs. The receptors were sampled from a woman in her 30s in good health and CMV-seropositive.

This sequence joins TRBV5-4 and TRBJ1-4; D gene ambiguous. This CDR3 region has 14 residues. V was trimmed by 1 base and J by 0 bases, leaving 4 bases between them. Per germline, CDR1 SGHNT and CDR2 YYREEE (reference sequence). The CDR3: CASSLSATNEKLFF. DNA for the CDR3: TGTGCCAGCAGCTTGTCCGCAACTAATGAAAAACTGTTTTTT.

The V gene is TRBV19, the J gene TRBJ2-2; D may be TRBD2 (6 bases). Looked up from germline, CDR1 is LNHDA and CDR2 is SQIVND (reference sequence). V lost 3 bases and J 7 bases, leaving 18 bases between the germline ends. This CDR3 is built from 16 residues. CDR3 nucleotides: TGTGCCAGTAGTATTGGGGGGATCAGCCTCGGCGGGGAGCTGTTTTTT. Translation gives CASSIGGISLGGELFF. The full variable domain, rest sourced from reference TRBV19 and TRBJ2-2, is DGGITQSPKYLFRKEGQNVTLSCEQNLNHDAMYWYRQDPGQGLRLIYYSQIVNDFQKGDIAEGYSVSREKKESFPLTVTSAQKNPTAFYLCASSIGGISLGGELFFGEGSRLTVL.

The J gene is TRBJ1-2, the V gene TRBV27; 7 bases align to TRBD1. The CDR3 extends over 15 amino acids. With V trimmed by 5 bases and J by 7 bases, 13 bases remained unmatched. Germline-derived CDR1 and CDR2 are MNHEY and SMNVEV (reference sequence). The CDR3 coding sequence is TGTGCCAGCAGTCCTGGCCCCGGGACAGTTACTGGCTACACCTTC. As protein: CASSPGPGTVTGYTF.

CDR3 amino acids: CASSMGLAVDYEQYF. The DNA of the CDR3 is TGTGCCAGCAGCATGGGACTAGCGGTGGATTACGAGCAGTACTTC. The chain is built from TRBV6-5 and TRBJ2-7; 11 nucleotides match TRBD2. This CDR3 comprises 15 residues. Germline V gene sequence: CDR1 MNHEY, CDR2 SVGAGI. V lost 6 bases to trimming and J lost 4 bases; unmatched junction nucleotides: 8.

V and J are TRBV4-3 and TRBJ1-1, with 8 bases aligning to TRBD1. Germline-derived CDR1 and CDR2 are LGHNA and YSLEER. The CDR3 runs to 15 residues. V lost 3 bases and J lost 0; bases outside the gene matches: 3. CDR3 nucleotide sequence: TGCGCCAGCAGCCAGGCGACAGGGGTGAACACTGAAGCTTTCTTT. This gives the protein CASSQATGVNTEAFF.

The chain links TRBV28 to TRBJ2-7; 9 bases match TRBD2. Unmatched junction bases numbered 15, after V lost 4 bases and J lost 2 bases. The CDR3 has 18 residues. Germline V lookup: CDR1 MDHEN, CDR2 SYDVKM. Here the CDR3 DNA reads TGTGCCAGCAGTTCACACTTTACCTCACCTAGCGGGACCTACGAGCAGTACTTC. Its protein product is CASSSHFTSPSGTYEQYF.

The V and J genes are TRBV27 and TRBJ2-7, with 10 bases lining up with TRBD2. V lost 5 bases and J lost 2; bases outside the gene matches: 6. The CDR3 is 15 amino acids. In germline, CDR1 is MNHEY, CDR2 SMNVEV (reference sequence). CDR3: CASSPAGGTPYEQYF. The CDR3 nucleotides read TGTGCCAGCAGTCCAGCGGGAGGGACCCCCTACGAGCAGTACTTC.

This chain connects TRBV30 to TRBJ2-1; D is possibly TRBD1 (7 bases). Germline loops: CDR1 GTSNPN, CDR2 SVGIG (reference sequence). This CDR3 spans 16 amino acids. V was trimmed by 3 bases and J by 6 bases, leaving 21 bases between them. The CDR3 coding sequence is TGTGCCTGGAGGGCGGGGTTGGCAGGGGGAATCAATGAGCAGTTCTTC. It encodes CAWRAGLAGGINEQFF.

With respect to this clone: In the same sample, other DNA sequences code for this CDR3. CDR3 DNA: TGCGCCAGCAGCTCGGCCTACGAGCAGTACTTC. This translates into CASSSAYEQYF. This chain uses TRBV5-1 with TRBJ2-7; D remains ambiguous. Germline CDR1 reads SGHRS; CDR2 reads YFSETQ. The CDR3 extends over 11 amino acids. The V gene lost 3 bases and the J gene lost 2 bases, with 3 bases spanning the gap.

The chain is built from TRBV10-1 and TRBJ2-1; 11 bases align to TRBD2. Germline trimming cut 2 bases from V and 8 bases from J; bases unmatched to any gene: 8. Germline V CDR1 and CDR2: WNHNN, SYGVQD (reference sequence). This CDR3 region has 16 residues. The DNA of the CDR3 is TGCGCCAGCAGTGAGCTTAGCGGGAGGGCCGTTGATGAGCAGTTCTTC. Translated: CASSELSGRAVDEQFF.

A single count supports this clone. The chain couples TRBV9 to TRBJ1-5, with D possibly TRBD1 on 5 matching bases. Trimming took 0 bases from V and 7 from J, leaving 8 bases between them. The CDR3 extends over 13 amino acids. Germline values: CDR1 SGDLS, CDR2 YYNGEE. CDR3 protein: CASSVGGEQPQHF. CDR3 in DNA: TGTGCCAGCAGCGTAGGGGGGGAACAGCCCCAGCATTTT.

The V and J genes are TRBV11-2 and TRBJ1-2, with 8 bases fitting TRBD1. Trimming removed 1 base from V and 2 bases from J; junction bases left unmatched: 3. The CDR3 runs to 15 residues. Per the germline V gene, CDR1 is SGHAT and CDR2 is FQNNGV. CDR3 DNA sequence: TGTGCCAGCAGCTTAGTCCGGACAGGGAACTATGGCTACACCTTC. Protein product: CASSLVRTGNYGYTF. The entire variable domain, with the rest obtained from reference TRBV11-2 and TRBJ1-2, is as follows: EAGVAQSPRYKIIEKRQSVAFWCNPISGHATLYWYQQILGQGPKLLIQFQNNGVVDDSQLPKDRFSAERLKGVDSTLKIQPAKLEDSAVYLCASSLVRTGNYGYTFGSGTRLTVV.

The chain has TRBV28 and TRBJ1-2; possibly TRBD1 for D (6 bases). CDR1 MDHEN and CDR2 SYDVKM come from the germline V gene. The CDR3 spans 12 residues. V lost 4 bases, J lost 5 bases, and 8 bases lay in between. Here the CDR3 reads CASSSQGYGYTF. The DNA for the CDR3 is TGTGCCAGCAGTTCTCAGGGGTATGGCTACACCTTC.

The CDR3 spells CASSRGQGAGEKLFF. DNA of the CDR3: TGTGCCAGCAGTAGAGGACAGGGGGCCGGTGAAAAACTGTTTTTT. This chain uses TRBV6-5 with TRBJ1-4, with TRBD1 matching over 11 bases. The CDR3 sequence is 15 residues long. The V segment lost 5 bases and the J segment 7 bases; nucleotides outside the gene matches: 6. CDR1 and CDR2 (germline): MNHEY, SVGAGI.

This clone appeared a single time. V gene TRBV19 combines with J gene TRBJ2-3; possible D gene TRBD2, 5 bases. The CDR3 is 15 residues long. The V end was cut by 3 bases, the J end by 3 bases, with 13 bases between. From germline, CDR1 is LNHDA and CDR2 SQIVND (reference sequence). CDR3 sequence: CASSMVGERTDTQYF. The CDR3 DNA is TGTGCCAGTAGTATGGTGGGAGAGAGGACAGATACGCAGTATTTT.

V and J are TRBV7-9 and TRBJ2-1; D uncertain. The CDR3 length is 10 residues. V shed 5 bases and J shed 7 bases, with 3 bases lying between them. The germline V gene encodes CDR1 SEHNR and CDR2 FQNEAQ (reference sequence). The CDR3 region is CASSQNEQFF. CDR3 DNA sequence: TGTGCCAGCAGCCAAAATGAGCAGTTCTTC.

CDR3 DNA: TGTGCCAGCAGTTCTCAATGGACAGGGATCTCCGGGGAGCTGTTTTTT. This sequence encodes CASSSQWTGISGELFF. The V call is TRBV7-8, the J call TRBJ2-2; 8 bases are shared with TRBD1. Germline V gene lookup returns CDR1 SGHVS and CDR2 FQNEAQ. V gave up 6 bases and J gave up 6 bases; unmatched junction bases: 12. This CDR3 comprises 16 residues.

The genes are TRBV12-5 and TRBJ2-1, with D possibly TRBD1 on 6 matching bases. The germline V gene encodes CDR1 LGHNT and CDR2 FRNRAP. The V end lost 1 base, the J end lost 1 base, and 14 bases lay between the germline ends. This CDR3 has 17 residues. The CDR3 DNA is TGTGCTAGTGGTTTGGAACCCAGGGGCTCGTCCTACAATGAGCAGTTCTTC. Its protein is CASGLEPRGSSYNEQFF.

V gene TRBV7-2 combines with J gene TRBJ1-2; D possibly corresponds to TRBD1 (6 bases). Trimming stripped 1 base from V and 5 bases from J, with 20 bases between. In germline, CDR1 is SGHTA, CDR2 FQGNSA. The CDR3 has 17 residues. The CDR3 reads CASSLGRSGVMKYGYTF. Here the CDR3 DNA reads TGTGCCAGCAGCTTAGGCAGGTCAGGGGTTATGAAATATGGCTACACCTTC.

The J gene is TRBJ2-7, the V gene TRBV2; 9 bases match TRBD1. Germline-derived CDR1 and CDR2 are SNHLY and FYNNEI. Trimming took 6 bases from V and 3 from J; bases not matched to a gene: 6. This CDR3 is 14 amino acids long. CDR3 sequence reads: CASRDGTGSYEQYF. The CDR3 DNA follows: TGTGCCAGCAGGGATGGGACAGGGAGCTACGAGCAGTACTTC. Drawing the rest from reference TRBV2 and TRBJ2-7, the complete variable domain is EPEVTQTPSHQVTQMGQEVILRCVPISNHLYFYWYRQILGQKVEFLVSFYNNEISEKSEIFDDQFSVERPDGSNFTLKIRSTKLEDSAMYFCASRDGTGSYEQYFGPGTRLTVT.

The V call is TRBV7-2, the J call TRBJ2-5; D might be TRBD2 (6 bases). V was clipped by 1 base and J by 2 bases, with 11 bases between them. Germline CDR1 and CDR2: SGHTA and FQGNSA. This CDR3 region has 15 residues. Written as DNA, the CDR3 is TGTGCCAGCAGCTTAGTTGGCGGGATTCAAGAGACCCAGTACTTC. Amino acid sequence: CASSLVGGIQETQYF.

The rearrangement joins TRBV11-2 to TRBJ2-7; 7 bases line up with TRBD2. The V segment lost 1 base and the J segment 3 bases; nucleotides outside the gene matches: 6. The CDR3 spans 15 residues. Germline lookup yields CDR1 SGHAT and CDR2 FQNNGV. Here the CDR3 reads CASSLVLGGDYEQYF. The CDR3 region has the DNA TGTGCCAGCAGCTTAGTATTGGGGGGGGACTACGAGCAGTACTTC.

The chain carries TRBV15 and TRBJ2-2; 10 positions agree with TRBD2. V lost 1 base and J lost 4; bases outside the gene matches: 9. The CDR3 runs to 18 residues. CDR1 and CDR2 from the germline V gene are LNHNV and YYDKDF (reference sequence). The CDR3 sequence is CATSRGRLAGEGTGELFF. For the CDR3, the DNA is TGTGCCACCAGCAGAGGAAGACTAGCGGGTGAGGGCACCGGGGAGCTGTTTTTT.

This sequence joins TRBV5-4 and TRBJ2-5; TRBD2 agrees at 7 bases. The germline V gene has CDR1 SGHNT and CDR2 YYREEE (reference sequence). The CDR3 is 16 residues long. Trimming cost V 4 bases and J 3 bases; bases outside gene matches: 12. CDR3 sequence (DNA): TGTGCCAGCAGCACCTTTTCGCGGGAGCGCGAAGAGACCCAGTACTTC. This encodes CASSTFSREREETQYF.

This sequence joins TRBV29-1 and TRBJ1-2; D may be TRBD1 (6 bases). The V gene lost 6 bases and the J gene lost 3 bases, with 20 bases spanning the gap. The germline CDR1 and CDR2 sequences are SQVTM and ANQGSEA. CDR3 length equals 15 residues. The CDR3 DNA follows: TGCAGCGTCCAAGGGGGGGGGCCGACATACTATGGCTACACCTTC. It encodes CSVQGGGPTYYGYTF.

DNA of the CDR3: TGTGCCAGCAGCTTTCAGGGGGCCTCGAACACTGAAGCTTTCTTT. Residues: CASSFQGASNTEAFF. The chain couples TRBV5-6 to TRBJ1-1; 8 bases are shared with TRBD1. Germline trimming cut 2 bases from V and 1 base from J; bases unmatched to any gene: 4. Germline CDR1 SGHDT, CDR2 YYEEEE. This CDR3 region has 15 residues. The variable domain in full, completed from reference TRBV5-6 and TRBJ1-1, reads DAGVTQSPTHLIKTRGQQVTLRCSPKSGHDTVSWYQQALGQGPQFIFQYYEEEERQRGNFPDRFSGHQFPNYSSELNVNALLLGDSALYLCASSFQGASNTEAFFGQGTRLTVV.

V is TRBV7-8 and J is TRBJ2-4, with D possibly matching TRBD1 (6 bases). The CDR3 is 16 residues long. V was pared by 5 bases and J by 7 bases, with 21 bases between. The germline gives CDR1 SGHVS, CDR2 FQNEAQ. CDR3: CASSPSGALYRNIQYF. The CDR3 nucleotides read TGTGCCAGCAGCCCATCAGGGGCTCTTTATAGGAACATTCAGTACTTC.

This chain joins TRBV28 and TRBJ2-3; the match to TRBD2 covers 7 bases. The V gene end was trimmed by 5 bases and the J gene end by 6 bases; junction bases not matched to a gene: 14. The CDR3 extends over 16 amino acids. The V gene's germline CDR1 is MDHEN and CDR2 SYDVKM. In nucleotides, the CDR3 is TGTGCCAGCAGTCCCCCCCCAGCGGGGTACGGGGATACGCAGTATTTT. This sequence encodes CASSPPPAGYGDTQYF.

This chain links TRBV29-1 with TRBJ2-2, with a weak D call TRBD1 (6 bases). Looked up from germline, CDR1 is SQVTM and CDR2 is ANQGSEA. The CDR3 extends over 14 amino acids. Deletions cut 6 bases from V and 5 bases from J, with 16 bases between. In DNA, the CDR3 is TGCAGCGTGGAACCGGGACACGGAACCGGGGAGCTGTTTTTT. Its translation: CSVEPGHGTGELFF.